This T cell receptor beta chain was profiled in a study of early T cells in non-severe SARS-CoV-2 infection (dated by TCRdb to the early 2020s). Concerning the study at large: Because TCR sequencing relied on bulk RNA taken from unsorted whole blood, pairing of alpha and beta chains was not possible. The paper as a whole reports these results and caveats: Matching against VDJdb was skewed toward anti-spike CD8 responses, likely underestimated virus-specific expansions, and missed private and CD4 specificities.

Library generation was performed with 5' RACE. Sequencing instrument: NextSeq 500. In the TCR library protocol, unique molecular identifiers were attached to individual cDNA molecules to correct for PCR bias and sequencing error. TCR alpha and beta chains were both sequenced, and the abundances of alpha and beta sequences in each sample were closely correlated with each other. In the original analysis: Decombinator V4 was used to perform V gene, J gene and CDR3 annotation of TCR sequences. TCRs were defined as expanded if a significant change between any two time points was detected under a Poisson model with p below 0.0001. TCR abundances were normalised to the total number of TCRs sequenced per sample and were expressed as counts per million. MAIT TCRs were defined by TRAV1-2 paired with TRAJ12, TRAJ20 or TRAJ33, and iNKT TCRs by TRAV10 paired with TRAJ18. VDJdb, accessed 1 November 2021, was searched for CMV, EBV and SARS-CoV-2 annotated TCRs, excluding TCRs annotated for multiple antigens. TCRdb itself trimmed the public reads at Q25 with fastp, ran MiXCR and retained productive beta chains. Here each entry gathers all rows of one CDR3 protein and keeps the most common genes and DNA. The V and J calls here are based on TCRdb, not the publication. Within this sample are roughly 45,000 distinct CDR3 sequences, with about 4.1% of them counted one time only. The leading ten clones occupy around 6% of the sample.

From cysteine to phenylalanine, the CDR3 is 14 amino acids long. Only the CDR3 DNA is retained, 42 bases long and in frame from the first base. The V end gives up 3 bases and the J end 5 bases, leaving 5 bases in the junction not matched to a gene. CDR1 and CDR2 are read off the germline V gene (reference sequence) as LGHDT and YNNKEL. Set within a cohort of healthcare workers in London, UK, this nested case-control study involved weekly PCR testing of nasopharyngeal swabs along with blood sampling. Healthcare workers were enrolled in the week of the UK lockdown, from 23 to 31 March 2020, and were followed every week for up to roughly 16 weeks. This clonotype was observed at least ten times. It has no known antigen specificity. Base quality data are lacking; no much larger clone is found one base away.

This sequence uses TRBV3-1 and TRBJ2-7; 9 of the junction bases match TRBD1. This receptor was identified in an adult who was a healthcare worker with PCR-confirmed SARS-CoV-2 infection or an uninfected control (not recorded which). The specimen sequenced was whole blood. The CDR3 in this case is CASSHGTGSHEQYF. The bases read TGTGCCAGCAGCCACGGGACAGGGTCCCACGAGCAGTACTTC.